This record concerns one T cell receptor beta chain sequence. Antigen unknown. These data originate in a study of CD8+CD57+ T cells in acquired aplastic anemia. Study-level information: For CD4+ cells, healthy donors had an average of approximately 9.8 million reads. Whole-study findings and limits: It was found that more than 25 CD8+ CDR3 sequences were shared between patients and controls.

Unmatched junction bases numbered 11, after V lost 4 bases and J lost 6 bases. Germline lookup yields CDR1 DFQATT and CDR2 SNEGSKA (reference sequence). The CDR3 runs 14 residues. TCR beta VDJ and CDR3 profiling used genomic DNA as template. TCRdb processed the reads anew with MiXCR; each CDR3 protein has one entry. Of some 410,000 distinct CDR3 sequences listed, around 72% are singletons. The rearrangement links TRBV20-1 to TRBJ2-5; 7 bases fit TRBD1. The TCR originated in a human donor in good health, serving as a control. Sample: sorted CD4+, CD8+, or CD8+CD57+ T cells (not recorded which) from PBMCs. CDR3 sequence (DNA): TGCAGTGCTACACCCGGGACAGCCTCTCAGACCCAGTACTTC. This codes for CSATPGTASQTQYF.